This T cell receptor beta chain was obtained from a study of blood T cell repertoires in COVID-19. Study details: Acute and convalescent COVID-19 samples came from the United States, Italy and Spain.

This CDR3 contains 17 residues. The germline CDR1 and CDR2 sequences are SGDLS and YYNGEE. V was cut by 1 base and J by 0 bases, with 15 bases left in between. In the original analysis: Estimated nucleated cell counts came from reference gene primer amplification. Profiling relied on immunoSEQ multiplex PCR, and the TCRdb table lists in-frame clones only, not all of them. Clone size and V and J calls were adopted from that table, with D and trimming inferred from the DNA. Of approximately 93,000 clones in the sample, around 88% were seen once. Seattle cases were enrolled at active infection and followed longitudinally.

The V gene is TRBV9, the J gene TRBJ2-3, with D perhaps TRBD2 (5 bases). Sequenced material: peripheral blood. This sequence was found in a man aged 45-60 years with COVID-19, enrolled during active disease. In nucleotides, the CDR3 is TGTGCCAGCAGCGTACCACTGGACTTAACTAGCACAGATACGCAGTATTTT. Amino acid sequence: CASSVPLDLTSTDTQYF.